This T cell receptor (beta chain) is drawn from a study of breast tumors, draining lymph nodes, adjacent tissues. Axillary draining lymph nodes of breast cancer patients supplied the node samples. The V end lost 5 bases, the J end lost 3 bases, and 14 bases lay between the germline ends. CDR3 length: 15 residues. CDR1 is MNHNS, CDR2 SASEGT, per germline. One entry per CDR3 protein, called by TCRdb with MiXCR from the multiplex PCR reads. The sample yields about 200,000 distinct CDR3 sequences, approximately 31% seen once. This chain joins TRBV6-1 and TRBJ1-5; TRBD1 might be the D (5 bases). This TCR derives from a female donor with breast cancer. Some clones in this sample may be carry-over from other donors' samples. Sequenced: axillary lymph node tissue. The CDR3 DNA follows: TGTGCCAGCAGTCAAGGACCAGGGTACAATCAGCCCCAGCATTTT. This gives the protein CASSQGPGYNQPQHF.